This T cell receptor beta chain was obtained from a study of cytomegalovirus exposure and HLA in healthy donors. There are 16 residues in the CDR3. Germline-derived CDR1 and CDR2 are SGDLS and YYNGEE. V lost 7 bases and J lost 8; bases outside the gene matches: 12. Amplification used 60 Vbeta primers and 13 Jbeta primers. Sequencing used immunoSEQ multiplex PCR; TCRdb keeps in-frame clones, though not all of them. The ten top clones account for under 2%, within a sample of 30,000 to 35,000 clones. The receptor was derived from a woman aged 35 to 49 in good health and CMV-seropositive. Source material: PBMCs. The chain combines TRBV9 with TRBJ2-2; 12 nucleotides agree with TRBD1. CDR3 in DNA: TGTGCCAGCCGCCGATCGGGACAGGGGGCTTTGGGGGAGCTGTTTTTT. It specifies CASRRSGQGALGELFF.